The 27 T cell receptor beta chains in this list originate from one sample, sequenced in a study of PD-L1 blockade in urothelial cancer (dated by TCRdb to the late 2010s). What the time point label conveys for this sample: peripheral blood 6 weeks after treatment start. Preparation of the library involved the immunoSEQ multiplex PCR assay. TCRdb obtained this table from immuneACCESS and retained in-frame rearrangements with V and J assigned. These tables miss some clones; where compared with another copy, unresolved V genes account for less than half of the shortfall, and the remainder is unexplained. This sample is represented by around 19,000 clones; over 75% of them were singletons. In total, the top ten clones hold 1.7% of the sample. The sample was PBMCs, taken around atezolizumab (anti-PD-L1) treatment. The receptors come from a man aged 45 to 65 with urothelial cancer.

This clone has more than one count but fewer than ten. The junction differs from germline at one of its ends, possibly a read error. The CDR3 nucleotides read TGTGCCAGCAGCTTAGCTGGGGTTGGCACAGGTACGCAGTATTTT. It yields the protein CASSLAGVGTGTQYF. The chain links TRBV7-9 to TRBJ2-3; D perhaps matches TRBD1 (5 bases). From germline, CDR1 is SEHNR and CDR2 FQNEAQ (reference sequence). CDR3 size: 15 residues. Full variable domain (outside the CDR3, taken from reference TRBV7-9 and TRBJ2-3): DTGVSQNPRHKITKRGQNVTFRCDPISEHNRLYWYRQTLGQGPEFLTYFQNEAQLEKSRLLSDRFSAERPKGSFSTLEIQRTEQGDSAMYLCASSLAGVGTGTQYFGPGTRLTVL.

V gene TRBV28 combines with J gene TRBJ1-4; TRBD1 agrees at 9 bases. Germline CDR1 is MDHEN and CDR2 is SYDVKM. Trimming took 5 bases from V and 8 from J; bases not matched to a gene: 9. The CDR3 has 15 residues. The CDR3 DNA follows: TGTGCCAGCAGTCTACCGGGACAGGGTGTAGAAAAACTGTTTTTT. As protein: CASSLPGQGVEKLFF.

This chain uses TRBV10-3 with TRBJ1-6; possibly TRBD1 for D (5 bases). Germline V CDR1 and CDR2: ENHRY, SYGVKD. The V end was cut by 0 bases, the J end by 7 bases, with 7 bases between. The CDR3 has 14 amino acids. CDR3 residues: CAISESQGNSPLHF. The CDR3 nucleotides read TGTGCCATCAGTGAGTCCCAGGGAAATTCACCCCTCCACTTT.

The chain carries TRBV29-1 and TRBJ2-1; TRBD2 might be the D (7 bases). Germline CDR1 is SQVTM and CDR2 is ANQGSEA. There are 14 residues in the CDR3. V dropped 6 bases and J dropped 4 bases, with 16 bases sitting between them. The DNA for the CDR3 is TGCAGCGTCCGAGGGGGAGGGCCGTACAATGAGCAGTTCTTC. As protein: CSVRGGGPYNEQFF.

The rearrangement joins TRBV7-9 to TRBJ2-1; the D gene is possibly TRBD2 (7 bases). Trimming stripped 5 bases from V and 5 bases from J, with 16 bases between. The V gene's germline CDR1 is SEHNR and CDR2 FQNEAQ (reference sequence). CDR3 length equals 15 residues. The CDR3 spells CASSPRLRGHNEQFF. The CDR3 DNA reads TGTGCCAGCAGCCCCCGCTTGCGGGGGCACAATGAGCAGTTCTTC.

V gene TRBV18 combines with J gene TRBJ1-5, with TRBD1 identical over 11 bases. Germline V gene data show CDR1 as KGHSH and CDR2 as LQKENI. The CDR3 spans 14 residues. The ends lost 3 bases at V and 6 bases at J; junction bases unmatched: 1. The CDR3 DNA is TGTGCCAGCTCACCCGGACAGGGGGCTCAGCCCCAGCATTTT. Translated, it gives CASSPGQGAQPQHF.

The CDR3 sequence: CASSTLGGFNEQFF. The CDR3 region has the DNA TGCGCCAGCAGCACACTGGGGGGTTTCAATGAGCAGTTCTTC. The genes are TRBV5-1 and TRBJ2-1; possible D gene TRBD2, 6 bases. The germline V gene has CDR1 SGHRS and CDR2 YFSETQ. V was pared by 4 bases and J by 6 bases, with 14 bases between. The CDR3 is 14 residues long.

This rearrangement joins TRBV19 to TRBJ2-2, with 9 bases that match TRBD2. Germline loops: CDR1 LNHDA, CDR2 SQIVND (reference sequence). The CDR3 runs 16 residues. The ends lost 6 bases at V and 4 bases at J; junction bases unmatched: 9. The CDR3 DNA is TGTGCCAGTAGACCTAGCGGGGCGTTGAGCACCGGGGAGCTGTTTTTT. This sequence encodes CASRPSGALSTGELFF.

The rearrangement uses TRBV18 and TRBJ1-5; D might be TRBD1 (6 bases). The germline V gene encodes CDR1 KGHSH and CDR2 LQKENI. V lost 3 bases to trimming and J lost 0 bases, with 12 bases between them. The CDR3 covers 16 residues. CDR3 bases: TGTGCCAGCTCACCTCCGGGGACATATAGCAATCAGCCCCAGCATTTT. Translation gives CASSPPGTYSNQPQHF.

The chain combines TRBV5-1 with TRBJ2-7; possibly TRBD2 for D (5 bases). The CDR3 sequence is 12 residues long. Germline loops: CDR1 SGHRS, CDR2 YFSETQ. V lost 2 bases to trimming and J lost 3 bases, with 6 bases between them. The CDR3 coding sequence is TGCGCCAGCAGCTTACTAGACTACGAGCAGTACTTC. Translation: CASSLLDYEQYF.

V usage is TRBV7-6 and J usage is TRBJ1-2; 7 positions match TRBD1. From germline, CDR1 is SGHVS and CDR2 FNYEAQ. Trimming at V came to 5 bases and at J to 7 bases, leaving 7 bases not matched to a gene. The CDR3 runs to 13 residues. Written as DNA, the CDR3 is TGTGCCAGCAGCCCTAAGGAGGGGGCTGGCTACACCTTC. Its translation: CASSPKEGAGYTF.

This clone was counted between two and nine times. This chain links TRBV19 with TRBJ1-5; D possibly corresponds to TRBD1 (6 bases). V dropped 3 bases and J dropped 6 bases, with 12 bases sitting between them. Germline CDR1 LNHDA, CDR2 SQIVND (reference sequence). The CDR3 is 14 amino acids. Here the CDR3 reads CASSMPGEGQPQHF. CDR3 coding DNA: TGTGCCAGTAGTATGCCAGGGGAGGGTCAGCCCCAGCATTTT. The full variable domain, with the rest looked up from reference TRBV19 and TRBJ1-5, is DGGITQSPKYLFRKEGQNVTLSCEQNLNHDAMYWYRQDPGQGLRLIYYSQIVNDFQKGDIAEGYSVSREKKESFPLTVTSAQKNPTAFYLCASSMPGEGQPQHFGDGTRLSIL.

The V and J genes are TRBV6-1 and TRBJ1-5; D is perhaps TRBD1 (5 bases). Germline V gene sequence: CDR1 MNHNS, CDR2 SASEGT. CDR3 length equals 14 residues. The ends were cut back, 6 bases at V and 11 bases at J, with 20 bases in the middle. CDR3 nucleotide sequence: TGTGCCAGCAGCGACATCGCGGGGGGAAGGTCCCAGCATTTT. It is translated as CASSDIAGGRSQHF.

The rearrangement uses TRBV11-2 and TRBJ2-1; 7 bases match TRBD2. The ends lost 5 bases at V and 0 bases at J; junction bases unmatched: 7. The CDR3 spans 16 residues. Germline CDR1 is SGHAT and CDR2 is FQNNGV. The CDR3 DNA reads TGTGCCAGCAGCCAACGGGGGGAAAGCTCCTACAATGAGCAGTTCTTC. Residues: CASSQRGESSYNEQFF. Full variable domain (remainder filled in from reference TRBV11-2 and TRBJ2-1): EAGVAQSPRYKIIEKRQSVAFWCNPISGHATLYWYQQILGQGPKLLIQFQNNGVVDDSQLPKDRFSAERLKGVDSTLKIQPAKLEDSAVYLCASSQRGESSYNEQFFGPGTRLTVL.

CDR3 loop: CASSDRDLNTEAFF. CDR3 in DNA: TGTGCCAGCAGCGACAGGGACCTGAACACTGAAGCTTTCTTT. The chain recombines TRBV2 with TRBJ1-1, with TRBD1 matching over 7 bases. The CDR3 has 14 amino acids. Per the germline V gene, CDR1 is SNHLY and CDR2 is FYNNEI. V shed 6 bases and J 0 bases; nucleotides not matched to a gene: 4.

About this clone itself: One end of the junction is discordant with germline, which a read error may explain. In DNA form, the CDR3 reads TGTGCCAGCAGCCAAGATATTGCAGGGTTGGCCTTC. Its protein is CASSQDIAGLAF. The chain recombines TRBV4-2 with TRBJ1-2, with a tentative D call TRBD1 (5 bases). The CDR3 consists of 12 residues. Germline assignment: CDR1 LGHNA and CDR2 YNFKEQ.

This chain uses TRBV7-8 with TRBJ2-3; 7 bases align to TRBD2. CDR3 length equals 15 residues. V was clipped by 7 bases and J by 9 bases; unmatched bases: 16. The germline gives CDR1 SGHVS, CDR2 FQNEAQ. This chain's CDR3 is CASTLGWRGYPTQYF. CDR3 in DNA: TGTGCCAGCACCCTAGGGTGGCGGGGGTACCCGACGCAGTATTTT.

CDR3 amino acids: CASSPWTANTEAFF. In DNA form, the CDR3 reads TGTGCCAGCAGCCCCTGGACAGCGAACACTGAAGCTTTCTTT. The J gene is TRBJ1-1, the V gene TRBV7-6; tentatively, D is TRBD1 (6 bases). Germline assignment: CDR1 SGHVS and CDR2 FNYEAQ. Deletions cut 5 bases from V and 1 base from J, with 11 bases between. The CDR3 loop spans 14 amino acids.

The chain uses TRBV7-2 and TRBJ1-1, with TRBD1 matching over 9 bases. Trimming cost V 2 bases and J 4 bases; bases outside gene matches: 8. Germline V gives CDR1 SGHTA, CDR2 FQGNSA. The CDR3 consists of 16 residues. CDR3 coding DNA: TGTGCCAGCAGCTTAATGGGGGGACAGGGCGGCACTGAAGCTTTCTTT. Its protein is CASSLMGGQGGTEAFF.

The V gene is TRBV6-1, the J gene TRBJ2-7; weak D call: TRBD1 (5 bases). The V gene lost 5 bases and the J gene lost 4 bases, with 15 bases spanning the gap. The CDR3 is 14 amino acids. Germline values: CDR1 MNHNS, CDR2 SASEGT. The DNA of the CDR3 is TGTGCCAGCAGTTCTGTTAGGGGCCATTACGAGCAGTACGTC. Residues: CASSSVRGHYEQYV.

The CDR3: CASSQVTSFRTDTQYF. DNA for the CDR3: TGTGCCAGCAGCCAAGTAACCAGTTTCCGTACAGATACGCAGTATTTT. V and J are TRBV14 and TRBJ2-3; D is uncertain. Germline CDR1 is SGHDN and CDR2 is FVKESK. The ends were cut back, 1 base at V and 3 bases at J, with 14 bases in the middle. CDR3 size: 16 residues.

The chain employs TRBV5-1 and TRBJ1-1; TRBD1 matches 10 bases. The germline V gene has CDR1 SGHRS and CDR2 YFSETQ. The CDR3 totals 21 residues. With 6 bases clipped from V and 2 bases from J, the junction kept 25 bases outside the gene matches. The CDR3 loop reads CASTPLAGTGAFWSKNTEAFF. The CDR3 DNA is TGCGCCAGCACCCCCCTGGCCGGGACAGGGGCTTTCTGGTCCAAAAACACTGAAGCTTTCTTT.

The CDR3 DNA sequence: TGTGCCAGCAGCTTAGTCGCCGGGACAGGGTACGAGCAGTACGTC. It codes for CASSLVAGTGYEQYV. The V and J genes are TRBV11-2 and TRBJ2-7, with 9 bases that match TRBD1. CDR1 and CDR2 from the germline V gene are SGHAT and FQNNGV. The V segment lost 1 base and the J segment 4 bases; nucleotides outside the gene matches: 5. The CDR3 is made up of 15 amino acids.

This chain links TRBV30 with TRBJ2-5; possibly TRBD1 for D (5 bases). Germline loops: CDR1 GTSNPN, CDR2 SVGIG (reference sequence). Trimming pared 0 bases from V and 5 bases from J, leaving 13 bases between. The CDR3 is 14 residues long. CDR3 coding DNA: TGTGCCTGGAGTGTAGGGGTTCCGAAGGAGACCCAGTACTTC. Translation gives CAWSVGVPKETQYF.

The chain couples TRBV7-2 to TRBJ1-5; D is uncertain. Germline V gene sequence: CDR1 SGHTA, CDR2 FQGNSA. This CDR3 is built from 14 residues. V lost 5 bases to trimming and J lost 4 bases, with 12 bases between them. The CDR3 DNA is TGTGCCAGCAGCCCGGACGGCGGGAATCAGCCCCAGCATTTT. Amino acid sequence: CASSPDGGNQPQHF.

This chain links TRBV5-1 with TRBJ2-5; TRBD2 matches at 8 bases. In germline, CDR1 is SGHRS, CDR2 YFSETQ. This CDR3 spans 15 amino acids. V gave up 3 bases and J gave up 1 base; unmatched junction bases: 5. This CDR3 reads CASSSGRGFQETQYF. The CDR3 DNA reads as TGCGCCAGCAGCTCCGGGAGGGGTTTCCAAGAGACCCAGTACTTC.

The chain links TRBV19 to TRBJ2-2; D perhaps matches TRBD2 (6 bases). The CDR3 totals 17 residues. V was pared by 7 bases and J by 5 bases, with 23 bases between. From germline, CDR1 is LNHDA and CDR2 SQIVND (reference sequence). The CDR3 spells CASTSSGGSGRTGELFF. The CDR3 DNA is TGTGCCAGTACCTCATCTGGAGGGTCTGGAAGGACCGGGGAGCTGTTTTTT. The whole variable domain, filled in from reference TRBV19 and TRBJ2-2, reads DGGITQSPKYLFRKEGQNVTLSCEQNLNHDAMYWYRQDPGQGLRLIYYSQIVNDFQKGDIAEGYSVSREKKESFPLTVTSAQKNPTAFYLCASTSSGGSGRTGELFFGEGSRLTVL.